This T cell receptor (beta chain) was sequenced during a study of T cell responses to AZD1222 COVID-19 vaccine. Whole-study context: Samples with a second dose at about 4 or about 12 weeks were pooled together. Study findings and constraints: The study reported that nearly half of spike-specific TCRs target unmutated variant regions. Vaccine-associated CD4 TCRs spanned spike, dominant at 160-218 and 743-854.

Worth noting for this clone: Antigen unknown.

Per the germline V gene, CDR1 is SGHTA and CDR2 is FQGNSA. The CDR3 is 15 residues long. V dropped 3 bases and J dropped 5 bases, with 16 bases sitting between them. Using immunoSEQ multiplex PCR, the repertoire was profiled, and TCRdb retains in-frame clones only, with some absent. This sample carries 90,000 to 120,000 clones, around 90% of them seen once, and the ten largest clones take 6.6%. The source of this sequence is an adult in good health. The sequenced sample was peripheral blood, obtained on day 0 of AZD1222 vaccination. The chain couples TRBV7-2 to TRBJ2-5; D may match TRBD1 or TRBD2 (6 bases each). Written as DNA, the CDR3 is TGTGCCAGCAGCTTCCCCCTCGGGGGCGGGGAGACCCAGTACTTC. Protein sequence: CASSFPLGGGETQYF.